The 14 T cell receptor beta chains below all came from one sample that was sequenced in a study of blood T cell repertoires in COVID-19. TCRdb's table, derived via immunoSEQ multiplex PCR, lists solely in-frame clones and lacks some. Of 75,000 to 85,000 clones in the sample, 88% were seen once. Sequencing was carried out using peripheral blood. These receptors came from a human donor in a cohort sampled during active COVID-19.

The rearrangement links TRBV28 to TRBJ1-5; D gene unclear. This CDR3 has 14 amino acids. The germline V and J ends were trimmed by 5 bases and 5 bases, with 13 bases remaining between them. Germline V lookup: CDR1 MDHEN, CDR2 SYDVKM. The CDR3 protein is CASSPNSADQPQHF. In DNA, the CDR3 is TGTGCCAGCAGTCCCAATTCGGCGGATCAGCCCCAGCATTTT.

V and J are TRBV5-6 and TRBJ2-7; a possible D gene is TRBD1 (6 bases). V was clipped by 0 bases and J by 7 bases, with 14 bases between them. Germline V gives CDR1 SGHDT, CDR2 YYEEEE. The CDR3 extends over 14 amino acids. The CDR3 region has the DNA TGTGCCAGCAGCTTGGTGAAGGGGGTTCGAGAGCAGTACTTC. It codes for CASSLVKGVREQYF.

The chain recombines TRBV7-3 with TRBJ1-1; the D gene is possibly TRBD1 (6 bases). The length of the CDR3 is 14 residues. The V gene's germline CDR1 is SGHTA and CDR2 FQGTGA. Trimming removed 2 bases from V and 4 bases from J, with 11 bases in between. CDR3 in DNA: TGTGCCAGCAGCTTAGAGGGGGTAGGCACTGAAGCTTTCTTT. It encodes CASSLEGVGTEAFF.

This sequence joins TRBV11-1 and TRBJ2-7, with 10 bases lining up with TRBD2. This CDR3 region has 16 residues. CDR1 is SGHAT, CDR2 FQDESV, per germline (reference sequence). V was pared by 5 bases and J by 2 bases, with 9 bases of the junction left unmatched. The CDR3 region has the DNA TGTGCCAGCAGCCGTAGTAGCGGGGGGTTCCCCTACGAGCAGTACTTC. Translating it yields CASSRSSGGFPYEQYF.

The chain links TRBV24-1 to TRBJ2-1; tentatively, D is TRBD2 (5 bases). Germline V gene sequence: CDR1 KGHDR, CDR2 SFDVKD. The CDR3 loop spans 15 amino acids. V was trimmed by 4 bases and J by 6 bases, leaving 15 bases between them. This chain's CDR3 is CATSDQLARANEQFF. The CDR3 DNA sequence: TGTGCCACCAGTGACCAGTTGGCGAGGGCCAATGAGCAGTTCTTC.

DNA of the CDR3: TGTGCCAGCAGTTACTTCCTAGGCACGGAGACCCAGTACTTC. This codes for CASSYFLGTETQYF. The gene calls are TRBV6-6 and TRBJ2-5; no clear D. Germline CDR1 MNHNY, CDR2 SVGAGI (reference sequence). This CDR3 has 14 residues. Trimming took off 1 base at V and 5 bases at J, with 11 bases between the two ends.

V gene TRBV15 combines with J gene TRBJ1-5, with 9 bases fitting TRBD1. V lost 4 bases and J lost 6; bases outside the gene matches: 4. CDR3 length equals 14 residues. CDR1 and CDR2 (germline): LNHNV, YYDKDF (reference sequence). The CDR3: CATSIDRGIQPQHF. CDR3 nucleotide sequence: TGTGCCACCAGCATCGACAGGGGGATTCAGCCCCAGCATTTT.

The V gene is TRBV7-2, the J gene TRBJ2-4, with 7 nucleotides matching TRBD2. CDR1 SGHTA and CDR2 FQGNSA come from the germline V gene. The CDR3 loop spans 15 amino acids. V was pared by 5 bases and J by 7 bases, with 11 bases of the junction left unmatched. This CDR3 is CASSLEGREWNIQYF. The CDR3 DNA follows: TGTGCCAGCAGCCTCGAGGGGCGGGAGTGGAACATTCAGTACTTC.

The genes are TRBV19 and TRBJ1-1; 9 nucleotides line up with TRBD1. CDR1 is LNHDA and CDR2 is SQIVND in the germline V gene (reference sequence). CDR3 size: 11 residues. V dropped 10 bases and J dropped 8; count of bases not matched to a gene: 5. The CDR3 nucleotides are TGTGCCACAAGACAGGGGGTGGAAGCTTTCTTT. Amino acid sequence: CATRQGVEAFF.

The rearrangement links TRBV2 to TRBJ1-5; maybe TRBD1 (6 bases). The germline V gene has CDR1 SNHLY and CDR2 FYNNEI. Trimming took 1 base from V and 6 from J, leaving 16 bases between them. The CDR3 has 16 amino acids. The CDR3 protein is CASSEGGGRLSQPQHF. CDR3 in DNA: TGTGCCAGCAGTGAAGGCGGGGGGCGCCTTAGTCAGCCCCAGCATTTT.

The chain carries TRBV7-3 and TRBJ2-1; a weak D match, TRBD2 (5 bases). The CDR3 is made up of 17 amino acids. Trimming took off 1 base at V and 2 bases at J, with 15 bases between the two ends. Germline V gene lookup returns CDR1 SGHTA and CDR2 FQGTGA. The CDR3 DNA reads as TGTGCCAGCAGCTTAATGGGCGGGCAGTCGCCCTACAATGAGCAGTTCTTC. Translating it yields CASSLMGGQSPYNEQFF.

Only a few counts were recorded for this clone. The J gene is TRBJ2-5, the V gene TRBV7-2; TRBD2 aligns across 9 bases. CDR3 size: 15 residues. Germline V gene data show CDR1 as SGHTA and CDR2 as FQGNSA. V was clipped by 1 base and J by 5 bases; unmatched bases: 5. CDR3 amino acids: CASSLVAGGPETQYF. CDR3 sequence (DNA): TGTGCCAGCAGCTTAGTGGCGGGGGGGCCGGAGACCCAGTACTTC.

This rearrangement joins TRBV4-3 to TRBJ2-5; possible D gene TRBD2, 6 bases. Germline CDR1 and CDR2: LGHNA and YSLEER. V gave up 11 bases and J gave up 2 bases, with 15 bases separating them. The CDR3 contains 13 residues. The CDR3 sequence: CAPGCGAQETQYF. For the CDR3, the DNA is TGCGCCCCCGGCTGCGGGGCTCAAGAGACCCAGTACTTC.

The chain has TRBV5-1 and TRBJ2-5, with a weak D call TRBD2 (5 bases). Trimming removed 4 bases from V and 2 bases from J, with 15 bases in between. Germline V gives CDR1 SGHRS, CDR2 YFSETQ. This CDR3 spans 15 amino acids. This CDR3 is CASSRTPGLQETQYF. DNA of the CDR3: TGCGCCAGCAGCCGTACCCCGGGATTGCAAGAGACCCAGTACTTC.